These 28 T cell receptor beta chains share one sample of origin, sequenced in a study of blood T cell repertoires in COVID-19. Data came from immunoSEQ multiplex PCR; TCRdb stores just in-frame clones and leaves some out. The data contain approximately 210,000 clones, around 88% of them seen just once; the ten biggest clones take up approximately 15%. The sample consisted of PBMCs or T cells enriched from blood (not recorded which). The source is a woman in her fifties or sixties with acute COVID-19.

This clone turned up a few times. This chain joins TRBV19 and TRBJ1-5; D ambiguous. This CDR3 comprises 17 residues. Per the germline V gene, CDR1 is LNHDA and CDR2 is SQIVND (reference sequence). V gave up 4 bases and J gave up 0 bases, with 16 bases separating them. The CDR3 bases are TGTGCCAGTAGTAGTCCAGCGTCGGTCCTTAGCAATCAGCCCCAGCATTTT. Its protein product is CASSSPASVLSNQPQHF.

This clone was observed once. This chain connects TRBV2 to TRBJ1-5; D ambiguous. The CDR3 covers 13 residues. CDR1 is SNHLY and CDR2 is FYNNEI in the germline V gene. V was trimmed by 8 bases and J by 6 bases, leaving 14 bases between them. The CDR3: CASRDRMGQPQHF. The DNA for the CDR3 is TGTGCCAGCCGGGATCGGATGGGTCAGCCCCAGCATTTT.

This chain uses TRBV11-2 with TRBJ1-1, with a weak D call TRBD1 (5 bases). This CDR3 is 14 amino acids long. Germline values: CDR1 SGHAT, CDR2 FQNNGV. Trimming pared 3 bases from V and 5 bases from J, leaving 13 bases between. CDR3 sequence: CASSLWGDLTEAFF. The DNA for the CDR3 is TGTGCCAGCAGCTTGTGGGGGGATTTAACTGAAGCTTTCTTT.

The chain is built from TRBV11-1 and TRBJ2-1; unclear D gene. CDR1 is SGHAT and CDR2 is FQDESV in the germline V gene (reference sequence). V gave up 3 bases and J gave up 0 bases, with 12 bases separating them. The CDR3 totals 16 residues. This CDR3 is CASSFPNFGSYNEQFF. For the CDR3, the DNA is TGTGCCAGCAGCTTTCCAAACTTTGGCTCCTACAATGAGCAGTTCTTC.

This rearrangement joins TRBV30 to TRBJ1-5; possibly TRBD1 for D (5 bases). CDR1 is GTSNPN and CDR2 is SVGIG in the germline V gene (reference sequence). Trimming shortened V by 3 bases and J by 0 bases, and 12 bases separated the two germline ends. There are 15 residues in the CDR3. DNA of the CDR3: TGTGCCTGGAGAACCCCAGGGATTAGCAATCAGCCCCAGCATTTT. This gives the protein CAWRTPGISNQPQHF.

V usage is TRBV18 and J usage is TRBJ1-5; D uncertain. The CDR3 contains 15 residues. The V and J ends lost 4 bases and 2 bases respectively, with 12 bases between them. Per germline, CDR1 KGHSH and CDR2 LQKENI. DNA of the CDR3: TGTGCCAGCTCACGGGGAGGCACAGGCAATCAGCCCCAGCATTTT. Protein product: CASSRGGTGNQPQHF.

The chain couples TRBV7-9 to TRBJ1-4, with D possibly being TRBD1 (5 bases). Trimming cost V 0 bases and J 3 bases, with 11 bases left between them. Germline CDR1 SEHNR, CDR2 FQNEAQ (reference sequence). There are 16 residues in the CDR3. DNA of the CDR3: TGTGCCAGCAGCTTAGCCCAGGGCTTGGCTAATGAAAAACTGTTTTTT. It codes for CASSLAQGLANEKLFF. Drawing the rest from reference TRBV7-9 and TRBJ1-4, the complete variable domain is DTGVSQNPRHKITKRGQNVTFRCDPISEHNRLYWYRQTLGQGPEFLTYFQNEAQLEKSRLLSDRFSAERPKGSFSTLEIQRTEQGDSAMYLCASSLAQGLANEKLFFGSGTQLSVL.

The chain combines TRBV13 with TRBJ2-7, with 8 bases lining up with TRBD2. Germline V gene data show CDR1 as PRHDT and CDR2 as FYEKMQ (reference sequence). V trimming: 2 bases; J trimming: 0 bases; junction bases outside the gene matches: 12. The CDR3 has 18 residues. The CDR3 coding sequence is TGTGCCAGCAGCTTATATCGTGTTAGACTAGCGAGCTCCTACGAGCAGTACTTC. Translation: CASSLYRVRLASSYEQYF.

The chain employs TRBV14 and TRBJ1-4, with TRBD1 matching over 7 bases. The CDR3 covers 14 residues. Trimming cost V 4 bases and J 6 bases; bases outside gene matches: 5. Per the germline V gene, CDR1 is SGHDN and CDR2 is FVKESK. This chain's CDR3 is CASSLTGVDEKLFF. The CDR3 DNA reads as TGTGCCAGCAGCCTTACAGGGGTCGATGAAAAACTGTTTTTT.

The chain joins TRBV28 to TRBJ2-4, with D possibly being TRBD1 (5 bases). CDR3 length: 16 amino acids. V was trimmed by 5 bases and J by 0 bases, leaving 14 bases between them. Germline-derived CDR1 and CDR2 are MDHEN and SYDVKM. This CDR3 is CASSGPDTIAKNIQYF. The CDR3 region has the DNA TGTGCCAGCAGTGGTCCGGACACTATAGCCAAAAACATTCAGTACTTC.

The V call is TRBV6-5, the J call TRBJ1-6, with 10 positions matching TRBD1. The CDR3 runs 14 residues. Trimming at V came to 7 bases and at J to 7 bases, leaving 4 bases not matched to a gene. Germline lookup yields CDR1 MNHEY and CDR2 SVGAGI. In DNA form, the CDR3 reads TGTGCCAGCACCCGACAGGGGGCGAATTCACCCCTCCACTTT. The encoded protein is CASTRQGANSPLHF.

The chain has TRBV2 and TRBJ2-3; 12 bases are shared with TRBD2. The V and J ends lost 6 bases and 4 bases, in that order; junction bases with no gene match: 5. The CDR3 consists of 15 residues. Per germline, CDR1 SNHLY and CDR2 FYNNEI. DNA of the CDR3: TGTGCCAGCAGCGCTCGACTAGCGGGAGCAGATACGCAGTATTTT. As protein: CASSARLAGADTQYF. Looking up the rest from reference TRBV2 and TRBJ2-3 gives the full variable domain: EPEVTQTPSHQVTQMGQEVILRCVPISNHLYFYWYRQILGQKVEFLVSFYNNEISEKSEIFDDQFSVERPDGSNFTLKIRSTKLEDSAMYFCASSARLAGADTQYFGPGTRLTVL.

The V gene is TRBV10-3, the J gene TRBJ1-2, with 12 bases aligning to TRBD1. CDR3 length: 15 amino acids. The V gene's germline CDR1 is ENHRY and CDR2 SYGVKD. Unmatched junction bases numbered 7, after V lost 8 bases and J lost 3 bases. CDR3 DNA sequence: TGTGCCATCTGGGGACAGGGGGCAAGGGACTATGGCTACACCTTC. Its protein product is CAIWGQGARDYGYTF.

This chain links TRBV27 with TRBJ1-1; unclear D gene. This CDR3 contains 14 residues. Germline CDR1 and CDR2: MNHEY and SMNVEV (reference sequence). V was pared by 2 bases and J by 0 bases, with 7 bases between. The CDR3 reads CASSLDTMNTEAFF. The CDR3 nucleotides are TGTGCCAGCAGTTTAGACACCATGAACACTGAAGCTTTCTTT.

This sequence joins TRBV6-2 or TRBV6-3 and TRBJ1-2; 10 bases align to TRBD1. Germline CDR1 and CDR2: MNHEY and SVGEGT. The CDR3 totals 16 residues. J lost 4 bases, V lost 1 base, and 6 bases had no gene match. This chain's CDR3 is CASSYWADRGTYGYTF. CDR3 in DNA: TGTGCCAGCAGTTACTGGGCGGACAGGGGGACCTATGGCTACACCTTC.

This chain links TRBV6-1 with TRBJ2-7; 7 positions agree with TRBD2. V lost 4 bases, J lost 6 bases, and 15 bases stayed unmatched. Germline assignment: CDR1 MNHNS and CDR2 SASEGT. The CDR3 has 16 amino acids. As DNA, the CDR3 is TGTGCCAGCAGTGGGGTGAAGGGACTAACCCACCGCGAGCAGTACTTC. This codes for CASSGVKGLTHREQYF.

This chain links TRBV25-1 with TRBJ1-2, with D possibly being TRBD1 (6 bases). The V gene's germline CDR1 is MGHDK and CDR2 SYGVNS. The CDR3 extends over 14 amino acids. V lost 2 bases and J 6 bases, leaving 13 bases between the germline ends. CDR3 residues: CASSEGGPNHGYTF. In nucleotides, the CDR3 is TGTGCCAGCAGTGAAGGGGGCCCTAATCATGGCTACACCTTC.

Remarks on this clone: Other DNA sequences within the sample encode an identical CDR3. CDR3 in amino acids: CASSLDRGSYEQYF. Written as DNA, the CDR3 is TGTGCCAGCAGCTTAGACAGGGGTTCCTACGAGCAGTACTTC. The rearrangement joins TRBV7-2 to TRBJ2-7, with 7 bases identical to TRBD1. CDR1 and CDR2 (germline): SGHTA, FQGNSA. CDR3 length: 14 residues. Trimming at V came to 1 base and at J to 1 base, leaving 1 base not matched to a gene.

A single count supports this clone. The chain joins TRBV18 to TRBJ2-3; the D is unclear. V was pared by 3 bases and J by 4 bases, with 14 bases between. The germline gives CDR1 KGHSH, CDR2 LQKENI. The length of the CDR3 is 15 residues. The CDR3 DNA follows: TGTGCCAGCTCACCGGCCATTCAGTCTCCAGATACGCAGTATTTT. Protein sequence: CASSPAIQSPDTQYF.

This clone occurred a few times. Other DNA sequences in the same sample also yield this CDR3. CDR3 nucleotide sequence: TGTGCCAGCAGTCTCCGACAGGGGAATCAGCCCCAGCATTTT. It codes for CASSLRQGNQPQHF. V gene TRBV27 combines with J gene TRBJ1-5; 8 nucleotides match TRBD1. The CDR3 is 14 amino acids. The J segment lost 4 bases and the V segment lost 5 bases, leaving 4 bases of the junction unmatched. CDR1 is MNHEY and CDR2 is SMNVEV in the germline V gene (reference sequence).

This clone was counted only a few times. The same CDR3 can be traced to other DNA sequences in this sample. This sequence joins TRBV12-3 or TRBV12-4 and TRBJ2-7, with 8 bases lining up with TRBD2. V was clipped by 10 bases and J by 7 bases; unmatched bases: 9. The length of the CDR3 is 12 residues. Here the CDR3 reads CAIPPGGEEQYF. The CDR3 coding sequence is TGTGCCATCCCCCCGGGGGGGGAAGAGCAGTACTTC.

J is TRBJ1-1 and V is TRBV28; D gene uncertain. V was clipped by 7 bases and J by 6 bases, with 15 bases between them. The germline gives CDR1 MDHEN, CDR2 SYDVKM. The CDR3 has 13 amino acids. CDR3 protein: CASNTPPGAEAFF. CDR3 DNA: TGTGCCAGCAACACACCTCCCGGGGCTGAAGCTTTCTTT.

This chain uses TRBV11-2 with TRBJ1-1; D is unresolved. Germline loops: CDR1 SGHAT, CDR2 FQNNGV. The ends were cut back, 1 base at V and 0 bases at J, with 6 bases in the middle. The CDR3 has 14 residues. CDR3 sequence: CASSLVEVNTEAFF. The CDR3 nucleotides are TGTGCCAGCAGCTTAGTGGAGGTGAACACTGAAGCTTTCTTT.

This chain connects TRBV3-1 (or the pseudogene TRBV3-2) to TRBJ2-5; TRBD2 aligns across 15 bases. The ends lost 3 bases at V and 9 bases at J; junction bases unmatched: 5. CDR3 size: 15 residues. Per the germline V gene, CDR1 is LGHDT and CDR2 is YNNKEL (reference sequence). In nucleotides, the CDR3 is TGTGCCAGCAGCCAGCTAGGACTAGCGGGAGGGGCCCAGTACTTC. Amino acid sequence: CASSQLGLAGGAQYF.

The rearrangement links TRBV5-6 to TRBJ2-3; TRBD2 might be the D (6 bases). This CDR3 comprises 16 residues. In germline, CDR1 is SGHDT, CDR2 YYEEEE. V shed 4 bases and J shed 5 bases, with 20 bases lying between them. CDR3 loop: CASSGGYQGAGDTQYF. In DNA form, the CDR3 reads TGTGCCAGCAGCGGCGGTTACCAGGGAGCGGGAGATACGCAGTATTTT.

The gene calls are TRBV7-2 and TRBJ1-1; 7 positions agree with TRBD1. V was pared by 8 bases and J by 2 bases, with 8 bases of the junction left unmatched. The germline CDR1 and CDR2 sequences are SGHTA and FQGNSA. The CDR3 contains 14 residues. The CDR3 DNA sequence: TGTGCCAGCTCGACAGGGAGATCAAACACTGAAGCTTTCTTT. The encoded protein is CASSTGRSNTEAFF.

The gene calls are TRBV24-1 and TRBJ2-1; TRBD2 agrees at 14 bases. This CDR3 is built from 19 residues. J lost 7 bases, V lost 4 bases, and 14 bases had no gene match. Germline values: CDR1 KGHDR, CDR2 SFDVKD. Here the CDR3 DNA reads TGTGCCACCAGTGACCCCGGGACTAGCGGGAGTGTTAGTTTGAATGAGCAGTTCTTC. Translation: CATSDPGTSGSVSLNEQFF.

The V and J genes are TRBV27 and TRBJ2-7; TRBD1 aligns across 8 bases. Germline CDR1 and CDR2: MNHEY and SMNVEV (reference sequence). The trim removed 2 bases at V and 2 bases at J, leaving 8 bases unmatched. This CDR3 is 16 amino acids long. Written as DNA, the CDR3 is TGTGCCAGCAGTTTAATGGTCGGGACAGGACCCTACGAGCAGTACTTC. Amino acid sequence: CASSLMVGTGPYEQYF.